This TCR beta chain was identified during a study of PD-L1 blockade in urothelial cancer. On the study more broadly: About nine tenths of the roughly 30 patients comprised males who had bladder-origin urothelial cancer. The study recovered a median of 141,255 T cells per blood sample. Study observations and caveats: Tumor-associated clones in blood expanded more at 3 weeks in durable-benefit patients.

The CDR3 extends over 15 amino acids. The V gene's germline CDR1 is LNHDA and CDR2 SQIVND (reference sequence). J gave up 3 bases and V 3 bases, and 7 bases lay outside the gene matches. A word on this clone: What it recognizes is unknown.

Synthetic templates analogous to TCR were spiked into all PCRs individually. Clones were sequenced by immunoSEQ multiplex PCR, and TCRdb holds only the in-frame ones, with some missing. The table has tens of thousands of clones, around 90% seen once. The source is a middle-aged man with urothelial cancer. The sequenced sample was PBMCs, obtained around atezolizumab (anti-PD-L1) treatment. The rearrangement links TRBV19 to TRBJ2-5, with 7 bases identical to TRBD2. The CDR3 region has the DNA TGTGCCAGTAGTATGGCCCCTAGCGGCAAAGAGACCCAGTACTTC. This encodes CASSMAPSGKETQYF.